The subject of this entry is one T cell receptor (beta chain). The RNA input was roughly 0.45 to 1 ug, and it was reverse transcribed with random hexamers. MiXCR, applied by TCRdb to the immunoSEQ multiplex PCR reads, yields one record per CDR3 protein. Of under 150,000 distinct CDR3 sequences in the sample, more than 75% were seen once. These data originate in a study of CD8 T cells in Susac syndrome. Germline loops: CDR1 LGHDT, CDR2 YNNKEL (reference sequence). V shed 2 bases and J shed 5 bases, with 12 bases lying between them. This CDR3 has 15 amino acids. The TCR sequence derives from a human donor with multiple sclerosis. Input material: CD8+ T cells from PBMCs. The J gene is TRBJ1-4, the V gene TRBV3-1, with a weak D call TRBD1 (6 bases). This chain's CDR3 is CASSQQQGMNEKLFF. The CDR3 DNA reads as TGTGCCAGCAGCCAACAACAGGGAATGAATGAAAAACTGTTTTTT.